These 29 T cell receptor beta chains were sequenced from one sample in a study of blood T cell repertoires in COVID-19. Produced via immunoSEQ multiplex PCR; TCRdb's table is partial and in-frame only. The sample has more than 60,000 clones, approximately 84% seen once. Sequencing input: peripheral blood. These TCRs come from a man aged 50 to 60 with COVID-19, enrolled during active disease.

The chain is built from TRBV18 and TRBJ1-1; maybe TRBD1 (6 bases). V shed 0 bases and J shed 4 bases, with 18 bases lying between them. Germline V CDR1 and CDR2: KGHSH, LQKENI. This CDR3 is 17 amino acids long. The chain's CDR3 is CASSPPKLVGAGTEAFF. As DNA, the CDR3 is TGTGCCAGCTCACCACCGAAGTTAGTGGGGGCTGGCACTGAAGCTTTCTTT. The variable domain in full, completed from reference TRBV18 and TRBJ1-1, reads NAGVMQNPRHLVRRRGQEARLRCSPMKGHSHVYWYRQLPEEGLKFMVYLQKENIIDESGMPKERFSAEFPKEGPSILRIQQVVRGDSAAYFCASSPPKLVGAGTEAFFGQGTRLTVV.

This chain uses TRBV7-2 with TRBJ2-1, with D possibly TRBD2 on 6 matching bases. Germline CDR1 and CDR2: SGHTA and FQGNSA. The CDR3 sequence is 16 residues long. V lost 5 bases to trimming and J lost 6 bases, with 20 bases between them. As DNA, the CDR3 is TGTGCCAGCAGCAAAAATCCAAACCTGGGGGGCAATGAGCAGTTCTTC. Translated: CASSKNPNLGGNEQFF.

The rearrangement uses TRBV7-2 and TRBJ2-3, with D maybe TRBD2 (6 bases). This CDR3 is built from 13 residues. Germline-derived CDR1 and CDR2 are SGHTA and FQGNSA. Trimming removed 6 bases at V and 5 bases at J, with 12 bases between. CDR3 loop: CASRRGGEDTQYF. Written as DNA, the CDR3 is TGTGCCAGCAGACGCGGCGGGGAAGATACGCAGTATTTT. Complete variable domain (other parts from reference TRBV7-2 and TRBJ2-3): GAGVSQSPSNKVTEKGKDVELRCDPISGHTALYWYRQSLGQGLEFLIYFQGNSAPDKSGLPSDRFSAERTGGSVSTLTIQRTQQEDSAVYLCASRRGGEDTQYFGPGTRLTVL.

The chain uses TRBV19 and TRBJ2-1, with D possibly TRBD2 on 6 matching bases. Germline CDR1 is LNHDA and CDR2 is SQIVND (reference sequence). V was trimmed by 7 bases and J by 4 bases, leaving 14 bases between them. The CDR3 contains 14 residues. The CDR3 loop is CASTMASEYNEQFF. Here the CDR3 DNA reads TGTGCCAGTACTATGGCTAGCGAGTACAATGAGCAGTTCTTC.

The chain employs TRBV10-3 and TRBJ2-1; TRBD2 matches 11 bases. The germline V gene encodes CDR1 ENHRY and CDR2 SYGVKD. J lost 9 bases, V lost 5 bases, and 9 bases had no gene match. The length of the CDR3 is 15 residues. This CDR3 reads CAISNIAGGYSEQFF. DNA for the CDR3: TGTGCCATCAGTAACATAGCGGGGGGGTACTCTGAGCAGTTCTTC.

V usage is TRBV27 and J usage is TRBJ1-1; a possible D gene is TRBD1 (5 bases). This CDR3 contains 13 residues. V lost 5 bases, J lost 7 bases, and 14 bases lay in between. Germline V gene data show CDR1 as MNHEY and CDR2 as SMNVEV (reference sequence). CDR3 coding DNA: TGTGCCAGCAGTCTAGCGAATGGGGGTGAAGCTTTCTTT. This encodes CASSLANGGEAFF.

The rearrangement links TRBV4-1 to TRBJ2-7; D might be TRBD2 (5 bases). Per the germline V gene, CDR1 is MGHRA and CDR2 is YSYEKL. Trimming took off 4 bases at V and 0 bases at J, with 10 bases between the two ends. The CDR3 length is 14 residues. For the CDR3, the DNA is TGCGCCAGCAGCCTAGGGAGCGGCTCCTACGAGCAGTACTTC. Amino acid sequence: CASSLGSGSYEQYF.

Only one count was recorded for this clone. The DNA of the CDR3 is TGCAGCATTCGGGAGGGATTTAGCACAGATACGCAGTATTTT. Its protein is CSIREGFSTDTQYF. The genes are TRBV29-1 and TRBJ2-3; 8 positions agree with TRBD2. With 8 bases clipped from V and 0 bases from J, the junction kept 7 bases outside the gene matches. Germline lookup yields CDR1 SQVTM and CDR2 ANQGSEA. The length of the CDR3 is 14 residues.

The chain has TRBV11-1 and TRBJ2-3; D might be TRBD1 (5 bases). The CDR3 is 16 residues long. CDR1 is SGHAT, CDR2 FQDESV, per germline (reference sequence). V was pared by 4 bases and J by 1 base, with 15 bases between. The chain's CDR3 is CASSSREIRGTDTQYF. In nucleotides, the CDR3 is TGTGCCAGCAGCTCCAGGGAAATTCGCGGCACAGATACGCAGTATTTT.

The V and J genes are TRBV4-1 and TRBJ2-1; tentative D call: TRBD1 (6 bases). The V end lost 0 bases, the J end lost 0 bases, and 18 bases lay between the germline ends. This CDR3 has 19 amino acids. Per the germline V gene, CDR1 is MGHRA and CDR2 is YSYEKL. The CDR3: CASSQDNRVLLSSYNEQFF. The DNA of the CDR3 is TGCGCCAGCAGCCAAGATAACAGGGTTCTCCTAAGCTCCTACAATGAGCAGTTCTTC.

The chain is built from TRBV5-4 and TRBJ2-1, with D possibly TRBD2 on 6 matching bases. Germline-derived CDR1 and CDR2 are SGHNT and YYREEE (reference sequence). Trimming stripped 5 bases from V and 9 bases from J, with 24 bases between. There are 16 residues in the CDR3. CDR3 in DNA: TGTGCCAGCAGTTCCCCCAGTGTCTTAGCGGTGGGTGAGCAGTTCTTC. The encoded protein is CASSSPSVLAVGEQFF.

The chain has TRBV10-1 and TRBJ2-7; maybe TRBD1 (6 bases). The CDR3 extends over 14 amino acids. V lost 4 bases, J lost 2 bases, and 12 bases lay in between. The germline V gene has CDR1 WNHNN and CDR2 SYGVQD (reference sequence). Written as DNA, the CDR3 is TGCGCCAGCAGTGTATCCAGGGGCCCCTACGAGCAGTACTTC. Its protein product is CASSVSRGPYEQYF.

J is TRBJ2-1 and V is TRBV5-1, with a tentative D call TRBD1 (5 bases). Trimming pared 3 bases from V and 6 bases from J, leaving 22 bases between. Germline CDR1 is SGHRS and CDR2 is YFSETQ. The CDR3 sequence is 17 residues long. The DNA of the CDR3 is TGCGCCAGCAGCTGGGGCCGTGCCGACAGCCAGACCAATGAGCAGTTCTTC. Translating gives CASSWGRADSQTNEQFF.

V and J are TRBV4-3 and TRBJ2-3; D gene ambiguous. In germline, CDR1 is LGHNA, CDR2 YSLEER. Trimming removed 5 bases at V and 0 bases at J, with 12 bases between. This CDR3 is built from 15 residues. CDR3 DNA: TGCGCCAGCAGCGACTCTTGGCCTAGCACAGATACGCAGTATTTT. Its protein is CASSDSWPSTDTQYF.

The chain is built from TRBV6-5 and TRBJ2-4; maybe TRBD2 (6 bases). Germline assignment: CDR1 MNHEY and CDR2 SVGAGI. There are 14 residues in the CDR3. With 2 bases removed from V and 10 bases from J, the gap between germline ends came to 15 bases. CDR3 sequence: CASSYDGGKGIQYF. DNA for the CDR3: TGTGCCAGCAGTTACGACGGGGGTAAGGGGATTCAGTACTTC.

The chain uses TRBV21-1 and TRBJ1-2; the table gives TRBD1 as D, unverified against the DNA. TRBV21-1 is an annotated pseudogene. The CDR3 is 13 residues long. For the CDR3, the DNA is TGTGCCAGCAGACCAGGGGCCCCCTATGGCTACACCTTC. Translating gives CASRPGAPYGYTF.

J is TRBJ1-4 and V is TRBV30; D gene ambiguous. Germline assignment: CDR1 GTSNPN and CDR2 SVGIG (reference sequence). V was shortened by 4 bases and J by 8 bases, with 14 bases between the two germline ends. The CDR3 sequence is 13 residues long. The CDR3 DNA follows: TGTGCCTGGAACCGAGGATTGGAGGAAAAACTGTTTTTT. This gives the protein CAWNRGLEEKLFF.

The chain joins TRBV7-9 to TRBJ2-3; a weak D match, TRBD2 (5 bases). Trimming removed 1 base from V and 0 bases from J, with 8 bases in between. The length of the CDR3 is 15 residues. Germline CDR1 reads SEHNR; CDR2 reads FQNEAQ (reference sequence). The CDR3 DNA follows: TGTGCCAGCAGCTTAGATACGGGGAGCACAGATACGCAGTATTTT. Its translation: CASSLDTGSTDTQYF.

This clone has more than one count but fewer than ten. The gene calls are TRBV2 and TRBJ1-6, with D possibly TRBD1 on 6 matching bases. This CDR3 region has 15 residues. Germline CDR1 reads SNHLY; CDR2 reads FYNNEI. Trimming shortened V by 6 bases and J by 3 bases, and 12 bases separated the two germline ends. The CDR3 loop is CASRLQGDYNSPLHF. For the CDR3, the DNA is TGTGCCAGCAGGTTACAGGGAGACTATAATTCACCCCTCCACTTT.

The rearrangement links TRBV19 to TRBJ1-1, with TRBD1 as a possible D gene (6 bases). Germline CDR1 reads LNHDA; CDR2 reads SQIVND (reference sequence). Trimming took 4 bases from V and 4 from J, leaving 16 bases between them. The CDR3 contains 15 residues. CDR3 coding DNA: TGTGCCAGTAGTACTACCCCAGGGGTTGGCACTGAAGCTTTCTTT. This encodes CASSTTPGVGTEAFF. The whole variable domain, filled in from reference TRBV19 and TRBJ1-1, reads DGGITQSPKYLFRKEGQNVTLSCEQNLNHDAMYWYRQDPGQGLRLIYYSQIVNDFQKGDIAEGYSVSREKKESFPLTVTSAQKNPTAFYLCASSTTPGVGTEAFFGQGTRLTVV.

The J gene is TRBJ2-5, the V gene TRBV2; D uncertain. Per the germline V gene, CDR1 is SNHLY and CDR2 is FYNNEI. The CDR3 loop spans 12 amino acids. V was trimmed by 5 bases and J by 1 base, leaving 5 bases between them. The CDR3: CASSYSQETQYF. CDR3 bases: TGTGCCAGCAGTTACAGCCAAGAGACCCAGTACTTC.

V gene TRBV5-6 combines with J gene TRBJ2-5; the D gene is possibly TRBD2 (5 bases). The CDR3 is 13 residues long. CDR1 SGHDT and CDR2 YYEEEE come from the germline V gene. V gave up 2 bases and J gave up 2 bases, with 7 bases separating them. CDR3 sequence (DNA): TGTGCCAGCAGCTTTCGGGGACAAGAGACCCAGTACTTC. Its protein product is CASSFRGQETQYF.

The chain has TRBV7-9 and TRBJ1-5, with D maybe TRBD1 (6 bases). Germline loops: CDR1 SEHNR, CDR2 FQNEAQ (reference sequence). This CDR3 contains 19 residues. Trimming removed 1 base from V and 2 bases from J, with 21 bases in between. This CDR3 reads CASSLEGRGLRYGNQPQHF. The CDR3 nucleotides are TGTGCCAGCAGCTTAGAGGGCAGGGGTCTTCGGTATGGCAATCAGCCCCAGCATTTT.

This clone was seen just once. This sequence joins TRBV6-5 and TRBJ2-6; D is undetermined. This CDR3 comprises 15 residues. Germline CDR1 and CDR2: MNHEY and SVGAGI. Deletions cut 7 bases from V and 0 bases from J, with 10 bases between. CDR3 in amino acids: CASTLSVSGANVLTF. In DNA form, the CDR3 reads TGTGCCAGCACTTTATCGGTCTCTGGGGCCAACGTCCTGACTTTC.

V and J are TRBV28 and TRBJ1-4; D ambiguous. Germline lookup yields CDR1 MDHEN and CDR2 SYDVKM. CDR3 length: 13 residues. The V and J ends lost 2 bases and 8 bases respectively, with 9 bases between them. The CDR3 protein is CASSLPVVEKLFF. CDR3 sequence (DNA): TGTGCCAGCAGTTTACCGGTCGTGGAAAAACTGTTTTTT.

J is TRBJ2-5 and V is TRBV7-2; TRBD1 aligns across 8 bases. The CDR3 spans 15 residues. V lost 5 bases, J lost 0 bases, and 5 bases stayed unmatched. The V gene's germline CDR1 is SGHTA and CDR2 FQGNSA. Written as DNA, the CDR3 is TGTGCCAGCAGCGTGGACAGGGCGTACCAAGAGACCCAGTACTTC. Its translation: CASSVDRAYQETQYF.

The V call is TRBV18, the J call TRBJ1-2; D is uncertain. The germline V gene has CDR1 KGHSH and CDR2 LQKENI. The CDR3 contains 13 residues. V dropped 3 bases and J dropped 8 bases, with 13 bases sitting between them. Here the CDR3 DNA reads TGTGCCAGCTCACCCCGGGGTTTTGGGGGCTACACCTTC. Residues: CASSPRGFGGYTF.

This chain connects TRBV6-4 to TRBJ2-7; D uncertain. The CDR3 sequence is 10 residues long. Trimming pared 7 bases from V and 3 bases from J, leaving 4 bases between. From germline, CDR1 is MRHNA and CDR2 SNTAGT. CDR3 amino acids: CASNNYEQYF. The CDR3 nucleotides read TGTGCCAGCAATAACTACGAGCAGTACTTC.

The CDR3 region has the DNA TGTGCCAGCAGCCCTAGCGGGGGACTCTCCTACGAGCAGTACTTC. Protein product: CASSPSGGLSYEQYF. The V call is TRBV27, the J call TRBJ2-7; TRBD2 agrees at 10 bases. J gave up 0 bases and V 6 bases, and 5 bases lay outside the gene matches. Germline V gene sequence: CDR1 MNHEY, CDR2 SMNVEV (reference sequence). The CDR3 covers 15 residues.